This T cell receptor (beta chain) came from a study of blood T cell repertoires in COVID-19. Turning to the study itself: The United States, Italy and Spain provided the acute and convalescent COVID-19 samples. PBMCs, B-cell-depleted T cells, or T cells provided the cDNA or gDNA that made up the material.

Original analysis: Reference gene primers were amplified, and this amplification served to estimate nucleated cell counts. The method was immunoSEQ multiplex PCR; TCRdb's version includes in-frame clones alone and lacks a portion of them. That table gives V, J and clone size, and the DNA gave D and trimming. The table has about 64,000 clones, 80% to 90% seen once. Trimming took 0 bases from V and 1 from J, leaving 13 bases between them. The germline V gene has CDR1 SGHNT and CDR2 YYREEE (reference sequence). The CDR3 covers 16 residues. The rearrangement uses TRBV5-4 and TRBJ1-1, with D possibly matching TRBD1 (6 bases). Specimen: peripheral blood. The TCR originated in a man aged 45-65 years with active COVID-19. The CDR3 nucleotides are TGTGCCAGCAGCTTGGGGTTCACAGGGAAGAACACTGAAGCTTTCTTT. Its translation is CASSLGFTGKNTEAFF.